This T cell receptor (beta chain) was profiled in a study of blood T cell repertoires in COVID-19. Overall study: Both acute and convalescent COVID-19 samples were obtained from the United States, Italy and Spain.

Germline-derived CDR1 and CDR2 are LNHDA and SQIVND (reference sequence). The V segment lost 1 base and the J segment 5 bases; nucleotides outside the gene matches: 9. CDR3 length equals 16 residues. Study processing details: Amplification of reference gene primers provided the estimated nucleated cell counts. Here immunoSEQ multiplex PCR was the method, and the copy in TCRdb shows in-frame clones only, minus some. V and J calls and clone size are copied from that table; D and trimming were computed from the DNA. The top ten clones hold 5% to 7% of a sample with 200,000 to 300,000 clones, around 81% of them seen once.

The V gene is TRBV19, the J gene TRBJ2-7, with TRBD1 identical over 9 bases. This clonotype was obtained from a woman aged 55 to 70 with active or convalescent COVID-19. The sample taken for sequencing was peripheral blood. CDR3 sequence reads: CASSIVNRGLRDEQYF. CDR3 nucleotide sequence: TGTGCCAGTAGTATAGTTAACAGGGGGCTGCGGGACGAGCAGTACTTC.